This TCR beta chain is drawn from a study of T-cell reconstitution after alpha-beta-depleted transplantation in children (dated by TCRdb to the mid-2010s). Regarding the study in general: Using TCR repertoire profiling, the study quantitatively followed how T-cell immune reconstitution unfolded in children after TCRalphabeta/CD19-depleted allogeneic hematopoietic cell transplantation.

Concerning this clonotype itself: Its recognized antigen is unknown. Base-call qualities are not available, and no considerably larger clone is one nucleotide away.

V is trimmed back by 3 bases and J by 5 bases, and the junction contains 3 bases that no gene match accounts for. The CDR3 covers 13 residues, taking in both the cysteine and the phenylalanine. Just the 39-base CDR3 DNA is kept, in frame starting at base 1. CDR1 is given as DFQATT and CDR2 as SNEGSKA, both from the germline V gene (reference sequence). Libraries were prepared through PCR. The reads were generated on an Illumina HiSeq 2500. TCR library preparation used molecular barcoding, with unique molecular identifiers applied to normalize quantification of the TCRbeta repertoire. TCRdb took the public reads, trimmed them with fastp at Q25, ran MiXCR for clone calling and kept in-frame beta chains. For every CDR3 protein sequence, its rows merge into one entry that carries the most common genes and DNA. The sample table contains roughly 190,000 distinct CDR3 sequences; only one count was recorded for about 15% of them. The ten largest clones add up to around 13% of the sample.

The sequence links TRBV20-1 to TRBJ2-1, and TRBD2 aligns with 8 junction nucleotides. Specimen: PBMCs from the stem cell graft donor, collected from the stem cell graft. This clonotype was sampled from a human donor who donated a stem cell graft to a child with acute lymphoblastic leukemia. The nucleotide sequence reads TGCAGTGCTAGGACGGGAGGGGACAATGAGCAGTTCTTC. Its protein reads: CSARTGGDNEQFF.